The rows below give T cell receptor beta chains drawn from one sample of a study of CD8 T cells in Susac syndrome. Each CDR3 protein gets one entry after TCRdb re-called the immunoSEQ multiplex PCR reads with MiXCR. The sample contains around 300,000 distinct CDR3 sequences, approximately 85% of which appear only once. Material for sequencing was CD8+ T cells from PBMCs. These receptors were collected from a human donor with multiple sclerosis. The CDR3 runs from the conserved cysteine through the conserved F or W. Each record gives: D gene, J gene, V gene, clone size, CDR3 protein, CDR3 DNA. A D gene is named only where the DNA matches it firmly. Only some rows state a clone size, as once, few, many or a class for expanded clones.

>TRBD1|TRBJ1-5|TRBV19|-
CASSIGQTGSSNQPQHF
TGTGCCAGTAGTATAGGTCAGACAGGGTCCAGCAATCAGCCCCAGCATTTT
>TRBD1|TRBJ1-6|TRBV30|-
CAWTGGGNSPLHF
TGTGCCTGGACAGGGGGAGGTAATTCACCCCTCCACTTT
>-|TRBJ2-1|TRBV7-6|-
CASSPHRGRALNEQFF
TGTGCCAGCAGCCCTCATAGGGGGAGGGCCCTCAATGAGCAGTTCTTC
>-|TRBJ2-1|TRBV7-9|few
CASSPVGYNEQFF
TGTGCCAGCAGCCCGGTTGGGTACAATGAGCAGTTCTTC
>-|TRBJ1-2|TRBV6-5|-
CASGGGVSDYGYTF
TGTGCCAGCGGGGGGGGCGTGTCGGACTATGGCTACACCTTC
>-|TRBJ2-1|TRBV19|-
CASSIVGTSYNEQFF
TGTGCCAGTAGTATAGTGGGGACGTCCTACAATGAGCAGTTCTTC
>-|TRBJ1-1|TRBV28|-
CASSGGENTEAFF
TGTGCCAGCAGTGGGGGGGAGAACACTGAAGCTTTCTTT
>TRBD1|TRBJ2-2|TRBV10-1|-
CASRTGITGELFF
TGCGCCAGCCGGACAGGGATCACCGGGGAGCTGTTTTTT
>TRBD2|TRBJ2-7|TRBV6-5|-
CASSLTSGHLPYEQYF
TGTGCCAGCAGTTTGACTAGCGGGCACCTTCCCTACGAGCAGTACTTC
>TRBD2|TRBJ2-7|TRBV28|-
CASRLRLAGIYEQYF
TGTGCCAGCAGACTGCGACTAGCGGGAATCTACGAGCAGTACTTC
>-|TRBJ2-2|TRBV28|-
CASQMAPNTGELFF
TGTGCCAGCCAGATGGCCCCGAACACCGGGGAGCTGTTTTTT
>TRBD1|TRBJ1-2|TRBV4-1|-
CASSSGGYYGYTF
TGCGCCAGCAGCTCAGGGGGGTACTATGGCTACACCTTC
>-|TRBJ2-2|TRBV24-1|few
CATSDLAGELFF
TGTGCCACCAGTGATTTAGCCGGGGAGCTGTTTTTT
>-|TRBJ1-2|TRBV4-2|-
CASSQVKGNGYTF
TGTGCCAGCAGCCAAGTAAAGGGGAATGGCTACACCTTC
>TRBD1|TRBJ1-1|TRBV29-1|-
CSVRDRSLNTEAFF
TGCAGCGTTCGGGACAGATCCTTGAACACTGAAGCTTTCTTT
>TRBD1|TRBJ2-7|TRBV28|-
CASSFQTGENEQYF
TGTGCCAGCAGTTTCCAGACAGGGGAGAACGAGCAGTACTTC
>-|TRBJ1-1|TRBV9|-
CASSNGVKSEAFF
TGTGCCAGCAGCAACGGTGTTAAGAGTGAAGCTTTCTTT
>TRBD1|TRBJ2-5|TRBV30|-
CAWGGGTGEQETQYF
TGTGCCTGGGGGGGAGGGACAGGGGAACAAGAGACCCAGTACTTC
>-|TRBJ2-1|TRBV28|once
CASSSAPWDNEQFF
TGTGCCAGCAGTTCCGCCCCCTGGGACAATGAGCAGTTCTTC
>-|TRBJ1-2|TRBV5-6|-
CASRPGFGGRSYTF
TGTGCCAGCCGCCCTGGATTTGGGGGCCGGAGCTACACCTTC
>-|TRBJ2-3|TRBV27|-
CASSSFLALDTQYF
TGTGCCAGCAGTTCCTTTCTCGCGCTAGATACGCAGTATTTT
>-|TRBJ2-2|TRBV6-2/TRBV6-3|once
CASSYSWEGWLFF
TGTGCCAGCAGTTACTCGTGGGAAGGGTGGCTGTTTTTT
>TRBD2|TRBJ2-3|TRBV4-3|-
CASSQDQEGRAGGVGTDTQYF
TGCGCCAGCAGCCAAGATCAGGAGGGTCGAGCGGGAGGGGTGGGCACAGATACGCAGTATTTT
>-|TRBJ2-1|TRBV6-2/TRBV6-3|-
CASTTGFEQFF
TGTGCCAGCACGACGGGATTTGAGCAGTTCTTC
>-|TRBJ1-1|TRBV6-1|few
CASSPLQGRAFF
TGTGCCAGCAGTCCCCTCCAGGGGAGAGCTTTCTTT
>-|TRBJ2-2|TRBV11-2|-
CASSLDRGSTGELFF
TGTGCCAGCAGCTTAGATCGTGGTAGCACCGGGGAGCTGTTTTTT
>-|TRBJ2-1|TRBV7-9|-
CASSLARTEYNEQFF
TGTGCCAGCAGCTTAGCGAGGACTGAGTACAATGAGCAGTTCTTC
>TRBD1|TRBJ1-2|TRBV7-9|-
CASSPANRGVENYGYTF
TGTGCCAGCAGCCCGGCGAACAGGGGGGTAGAAAACTATGGCTACACCTTC
>TRBD2|TRBJ2-7|TRBV27|-
CASSASLAATYEQYF
TGTGCCAGCAGTGCCTCCCTAGCGGCGACCTACGAGCAGTACTTC
>TRBD2|TRBJ2-1|TRBV30|-
CAWTRLAGANEQFF
TGTGCCTGGACTCGACTAGCGGGAGCAAATGAGCAGTTCTTC
>-|TRBJ1-2|TRBV28|once
CASSLHPQTANYGYTF
TGTGCCAGCAGTCTACACCCACAGACAGCTAACTATGGCTACACCTTC
>TRBD1|TRBJ2-3|TRBV4-3|-
CASSQDRQGVDTQYF
TGCGCCAGCAGCCAAGATCGGCAGGGGGTAGATACGCAGTATTTT
>TRBD1|TRBJ1-5|TRBV27|-
CASSDRGSEPQHF
TGTGCCAGCAGTGACAGGGGCTCGGAGCCCCAGCATTTT
>-|TRBJ2-5|TRBV6-5|-
CASSPLRSDLETQYF
TGTGCCAGCAGTCCCCTTCGGTCCGATCTAGAGACCCAGTACTTC
>-|TRBJ2-7|TRBV20-1|-
CSAYSTSSYEQYF
TGCAGTGCCTATAGCACGAGCTCCTACGAGCAGTACTTC
>-|TRBJ1-2|TRBV7-2|-
CASSLEPPDGYTF
TGTGCCAGCAGCTTAGAACCCCCGGATGGCTACACCTTC
>TRBD2|TRBJ2-3|TRBV9|-
CASSASGRSTDTQYF
TGTGCCAGCAGCGCTAGCGGGAGGAGCACAGATACGCAGTATTTT
>-|TRBJ2-5|TRBV27|few
CASRRETQYF
TGTGCCAGCAGGAGAGAGACCCAGTACTTC
>-|TRBJ2-7|TRBV29-1|-
CSVKQGPHEQYF
TGCAGCGTCAAACAGGGCCCACACGAGCAGTACTTC
>TRBD2|TRBJ2-1|TRBV11-1|-
CASSETVAGGPNEQFF
TGTGCCAGCAGCGAGACCGTGGCGGGAGGGCCCAATGAGCAGTTCTTC
>-|TRBJ2-3|TRBV20-1|-
CSAPGTNTDTQYF
TGCAGTGCTCCCGGGACGAACACAGATACGCAGTATTTT
>TRBD1|TRBJ1-2|TRBV5-6|-
CASSFSHRGYGYGYTF
TGTGCCAGCAGCTTTTCTCACAGGGGGTACGGCTATGGCTACACCTTC
>-|TRBJ2-1|TRBV4-3|few
CASSQGTDNEQFF
TGCGCCAGCTCCCAAGGGACGGACAATGAGCAGTTCTTC
>-|TRBJ1-2|TRBV13|-
CASSATDSYGYTF
TGTGCCAGCAGCGCCACCGACAGCTATGGCTACACCTTC
>-|TRBJ2-7|TRBV7-8|-
CASSFQWQNEQYF
TGTGCCAGCAGCTTCCAATGGCAAAACGAGCAGTACTTC
>-|TRBJ1-1|TRBV2|-
CASSVEGGGTEAFF
TGTGCCAGCAGTGTTGAGGGAGGCGGCACTGAAGCTTTCTTT
>TRBD2|TRBJ2-1|TRBV6-2/TRBV6-3|-
CASSSGRESGNEQFF
TGTGCCAGCAGTTCTGGGCGGGAGTCTGGCAATGAGCAGTTCTTC
>TRBD2|TRBJ2-1|TRBV4-2|-
CASSLEREAYNEQFF
TGTGCCAGCAGCTTGGAGCGGGAGGCCTACAATGAGCAGTTCTTC
>TRBD1|TRBJ1-2|TRBV6-1|-
CASVPDLTRTGADYGYTF
TGTGCCAGCGTCCCCGATCTCACAAGGACAGGGGCGGACTATGGCTACACCTTC
>TRBD2|TRBJ2-1|TRBV4-3|-
CASSQVRGTSGIYNEQFF
TGCGCCAGCAGCCAAGTTCGAGGGACTAGCGGGATATACAATGAGCAGTTCTTC
>-|TRBJ2-1|TRBV20-1|once
CSARNRDVSYNEQFF
TGCAGTGCTAGGAATAGGGACGTCTCCTACAATGAGCAGTTCTTC
>-|TRBJ2-7|TRBV7-9|few
CASSLAMRGQAEEQYF
TGTGCCAGCAGCTTAGCGATGAGAGGACAAGCGGAAGAGCAGTACTTC
>TRBD2|TRBJ2-3|TRBV19|-
CASSDGLAEGISTDTQYF
TGTGCCAGTAGTGACGGACTAGCGGAGGGGATAAGCACAGATACGCAGTATTTT
>-|TRBJ2-3|TRBV12-3/TRBV12-4|-
CASSFWAGGDTQYF
TGTGCCAGCAGTTTTTGGGCAGGAGGGGATACGCAGTATTTT